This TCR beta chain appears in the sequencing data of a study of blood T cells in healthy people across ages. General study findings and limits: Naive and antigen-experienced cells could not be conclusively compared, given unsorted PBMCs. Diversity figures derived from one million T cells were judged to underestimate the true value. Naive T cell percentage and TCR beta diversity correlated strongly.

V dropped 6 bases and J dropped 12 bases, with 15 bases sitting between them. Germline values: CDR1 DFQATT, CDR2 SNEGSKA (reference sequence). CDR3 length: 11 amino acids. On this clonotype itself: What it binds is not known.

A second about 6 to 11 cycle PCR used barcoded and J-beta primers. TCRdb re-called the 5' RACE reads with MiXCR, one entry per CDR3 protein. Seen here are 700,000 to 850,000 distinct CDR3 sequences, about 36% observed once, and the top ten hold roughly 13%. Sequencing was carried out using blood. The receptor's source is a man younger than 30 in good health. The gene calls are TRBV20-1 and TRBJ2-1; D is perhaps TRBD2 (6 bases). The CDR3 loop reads CSATTGTPQFF. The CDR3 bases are TGCAGTGCCACTACCGGGACTCCGCAGTTCTTC.